What follows are 31 T cell receptor beta chains derived from one specimen sequenced in a study of blood T cell repertoires in COVID-19. The table came from immunoSEQ multiplex PCR; TCRdb's copy has only in-frame clones and leaves some out. The sample carries around 91,000 clones, 70% to 90% recorded once. Specimen: peripheral blood. The receptor source for this set is a human donor in a cohort sampled during active COVID-19.

This clone was counted between two and nine times. This chain connects TRBV6-2 or TRBV6-3 to TRBJ1-5; maybe TRBD1 (6 bases). V dropped 1 base and J dropped 7 bases, with 11 bases sitting between them. The V gene's germline CDR1 is MNHEY and CDR2 SVGEGT. The CDR3 consists of 14 residues. CDR3 protein: CASSYWAGVQPQHF. DNA of the CDR3: TGTGCCAGCAGTTACTGGGCAGGGGTCCAGCCCCAGCATTTT.

The V gene is TRBV18, the J gene TRBJ1-2, with 7 positions matching TRBD1. Germline V gene lookup returns CDR1 KGHSH and CDR2 LQKENI. The V segment lost 4 bases and the J segment 8 bases; nucleotides outside the gene matches: 7. This CDR3 region has 13 residues. The CDR3 reads CASSQRQGDGYTF. The CDR3 nucleotides read TGTGCCAGCTCACAGAGACAGGGCGACGGCTACACCTTC.

The chain employs TRBV5-8 and TRBJ1-5; 7 bases map to TRBD1. The CDR3 is made up of 18 amino acids. Germline loops: CDR1 SGHTS, CDR2 YDEGEE. After removal of 5 bases from V and 2 bases from J, the junction contained 16 bases not matched to a gene. CDR3 sequence (DNA): TGTGCCAGCAGTCCCTGGACAGGCCGGGGAGGAGGCAATCAGCCCCAGCATTTT. Amino acid sequence: CASSPWTGRGGGNQPQHF.

J is TRBJ2-1 and V is TRBV28; TRBD1 matches at 7 bases. V dropped 3 bases and J dropped 6; count of bases not matched to a gene: 5. Germline V gene sequence: CDR1 MDHEN, CDR2 SYDVKM. The CDR3 runs to 14 residues. CDR3 sequence: CASSFSTGINEQFF. CDR3 nucleotide sequence: TGTGCCAGCAGTTTTTCGACAGGGATCAATGAGCAGTTCTTC.

The V and J genes are TRBV10-3 and TRBJ2-3; 8 nucleotides match TRBD2. Germline CDR1 ENHRY, CDR2 SYGVKD. The CDR3 consists of 15 residues. V was pared by 4 bases and J by 2 bases, with 5 bases of the junction left unmatched. CDR3 sequence (DNA): TGTGCCATCAGTGGACGGGAGGGCGTCACAGATACGCAGTATTTT. It translates to CAISGREGVTDTQYF.

The CDR3 loop reads CASSLSGVGVAGEQYF. DNA of the CDR3: TGTGCCAGCAGTTTATCCGGCGTTGGAGTAGCGGGAGAGCAGTACTTC. The V gene is TRBV27, the J gene TRBJ2-7, with 8 bases aligning to TRBD2. There are 16 residues in the CDR3. Trimming at V came to 0 bases and at J to 7 bases, leaving 11 bases not matched to a gene. Germline-derived CDR1 and CDR2 are MNHEY and SMNVEV (reference sequence).

This chain links TRBV11-3 with TRBJ1-1; TRBD1 might be the D (5 bases). V was cut by 1 base and J by 10 bases, with 13 bases left in between. This CDR3 contains 13 residues. CDR1 and CDR2 from the germline V gene are SGHNT and YENEEA. CDR3 DNA: TGTGCCAGCAGCTTAGGCCAGGGAGGAGGAGCTTTCTTT. It codes for CASSLGQGGGAFF.

In its sample, this clone was seen once. The chain joins TRBV27 to TRBJ2-1; no clear D. The CDR3 spans 12 residues. Germline V gives CDR1 MNHEY, CDR2 SMNVEV (reference sequence). Trimming stripped 6 bases from V and 2 bases from J, with 5 bases between. The CDR3 spells CASRGPYNEQFF. The CDR3 region has the DNA TGTGCCAGCAGGGGCCCCTACAATGAGCAGTTCTTC.

This chain joins TRBV7-8 and TRBJ1-1, with 10 nucleotides matching TRBD1. Germline V gene data show CDR1 as SGHVS and CDR2 as FQNEAQ. The CDR3 is 17 amino acids. Germline trimming cut 3 bases from V and 3 bases from J; bases unmatched to any gene: 10. The CDR3 nucleotides read TGTGCCAGCAGCTTCCGCGTCCAGGGACAGGGGTACACTGAAGCTTTCTTT. Encoded protein: CASSFRVQGQGYTEAFF.

This clone was recorded a few times. The rearrangement joins TRBV15 to TRBJ1-2; D possibly corresponds to TRBD1 (6 bases). Germline loops: CDR1 LNHNV, CDR2 YYDKDF (reference sequence). The CDR3 is 13 residues long. The V end was cut by 0 bases, the J end by 14 bases, with 16 bases between. The CDR3 DNA sequence: TGTGCCACCAGCAGAGATCGCCAAGGGGGTAATACCTTC. Encoded protein: CATSRDRQGGNTF.

The chain carries TRBV10-3 and TRBJ1-1, with TRBD1 matching over 8 bases. This CDR3 is 14 amino acids long. V was clipped by 0 bases and J by 5 bases; unmatched bases: 2. The germline gives CDR1 ENHRY, CDR2 SYGVKD. The CDR3 coding sequence is TGTGCCATCAGTGAGTCGACAGGGGTGACTGAAGCTTTCTTT. Protein: CAISESTGVTEAFF.

This chain links TRBV9 with TRBJ2-5; the match to TRBD2 covers 7 bases. This CDR3 contains 16 residues. Germline trimming cut 2 bases from V and 1 base from J; bases unmatched to any gene: 8. The germline V gene has CDR1 SGDLS and CDR2 YYNGEE. CDR3 DNA: TGTGCCAGCAGCGTCAGGGCTAGCGGTCCCCAAGAGACCCAGTACTTC. This translates into CASSVRASGPQETQYF. Filled out from reference TRBV9 and TRBJ2-5, the complete variable domain reads DSGVTQTPKHLITATGQRVTLRCSPRSGDLSVYWYQQSLDQGLQFLIQYYNGEERAKGNILERFSAQQFPDLHSELNLSSLELGDSALYFCASSVRASGPQETQYFGPGTRLLVL.

The V gene is TRBV30, the J gene TRBJ1-6; a weak D match, TRBD1 (5 bases). Germline V lookup: CDR1 GTSNPN, CDR2 SVGIG (reference sequence). There are 15 residues in the CDR3. The ends were cut back, 3 bases at V and 4 bases at J, with 13 bases in the middle. CDR3 bases: TGTGCCTGGAGCCCACCGGGACTTTATAATTCACCCCTCCACTTT. It yields the protein CAWSPPGLYNSPLHF.

There are many counts of this clone. This chain connects TRBV11-2 to TRBJ2-7; TRBD2 might be the D (6 bases). The V gene lost 2 bases and the J gene lost 0 bases, with 11 bases spanning the gap. Per germline, CDR1 SGHAT and CDR2 FQNNGV. The CDR3 length is 15 residues. Written as DNA, the CDR3 is TGTGCCAGCAGCTTAACGGGGGTTGGCTCCTACGAGCAGTACTTC. Its translation is CASSLTGVGSYEQYF.

The rearrangement uses TRBV12-3 or TRBV12-4 and TRBJ2-3, with no clear D. The V and J ends lost 7 bases and 0 bases respectively, with 5 bases between them. This CDR3 has 12 amino acids. CDR3 sequence: CASKRSTDTQYF. As DNA, the CDR3 is TGTGCCAGCAAACGGAGCACAGATACGCAGTATTTT.

V gene TRBV4-3 combines with J gene TRBJ2-3; 8 bases are shared with TRBD2. CDR1 and CDR2 (germline): LGHNA, YSLEER. The CDR3 has 14 amino acids. With V trimmed by 4 bases and J by 4 bases, 4 bases remained unmatched. DNA for the CDR3: TGCGCCAGCAGCCGCGGACTAGCTGCAGATACGCAGTATTTT. Protein product: CASSRGLAADTQYF.

J is TRBJ2-7 and V is TRBV14, with 8 bases matching TRBD2. V shed 4 bases and J 8 bases; nucleotides not matched to a gene: 13. This CDR3 is built from 15 residues. Germline V gives CDR1 SGHDN, CDR2 FVKESK. CDR3: CASSRATGLGTKQYF. CDR3 nucleotides: TGTGCCAGCAGCCGAGCAACGGGACTAGGGACCAAGCAGTACTTC.

The chain couples TRBV11-1 to TRBJ2-1; 7 bases align to TRBD2. The length of the CDR3 is 15 residues. CDR1 SGHAT and CDR2 FQDESV come from the germline V gene (reference sequence). J lost 4 bases, V lost 2 bases, and 5 bases had no gene match. The CDR3 sequence: CASSLKSGAYNEQFF. CDR3 DNA: TGTGCCAGCAGCTTAAAGAGCGGGGCTTACAATGAGCAGTTCTTC.

The chain uses TRBV9 and TRBJ2-1, with TRBD2 matching 8 bases. The CDR3 covers 14 residues. Germline values: CDR1 SGDLS, CDR2 YYNGEE. The ends lost 0 bases at V and 8 bases at J; junction bases unmatched: 4. The CDR3 here is CASSVVSGSDEQFF. The CDR3 DNA reads as TGTGCCAGCAGCGTAGTAAGCGGGAGTGATGAGCAGTTCTTC.

The chain recombines TRBV5-6 with TRBJ2-7, with 10 bases aligning to TRBD1. CDR1 and CDR2 from the germline V gene are SGHDT and YYEEEE. V gave up 0 bases and J gave up 5 bases; unmatched junction bases: 2. This CDR3 is built from 14 residues. This chain's CDR3 is CASSLGGTGDEQYF. The CDR3 region has the DNA TGTGCCAGCAGCTTGGGTGGGACAGGGGACGAGCAGTACTTC.

V usage is TRBV15 and J usage is TRBJ1-4; the D is unclear. In germline, CDR1 is LNHNV, CDR2 YYDKDF (reference sequence). This CDR3 is 15 amino acids long. V lost 0 bases and J 0 bases, leaving 5 bases between the germline ends. This CDR3 reads CATSRDLATNEKLFF. The CDR3 DNA follows: TGTGCCACCAGCAGAGATCTAGCAACTAATGAAAAACTGTTTTTT.

The chain combines TRBV28 with TRBJ1-2, with a possible D match to TRBD1 (6 bases). CDR1 and CDR2 from the germline V gene are MDHEN and SYDVKM. V was pared by 5 bases and J by 4 bases, with 14 bases between. This CDR3 is 14 amino acids long. The CDR3 sequence: CASSVPGQFYGYTF. The CDR3 DNA sequence: TGTGCCAGCAGTGTTCCCGGACAGTTCTATGGCTACACCTTC.

CDR3 in amino acids: CASSAAGAGNTIYF. The DNA of the CDR3 is TGCGCCAGCAGCGCCGCGGGGGCTGGAAACACCATATATTTT. This chain joins TRBV5-1 and TRBJ1-3, with D possibly TRBD1 on 5 matching bases. Germline V gives CDR1 SGHRS, CDR2 YFSETQ. Trimming left V 4 bases short and J 2 bases short, with 10 bases between. This CDR3 spans 14 amino acids. Looking up the rest from reference TRBV5-1 and TRBJ1-3 gives the full variable domain: KAGVTQTPRYLIKTRGQQVTLSCSPISGHRSVSWYQQTPGQGLQFLFEYFSETQRNKGNFPGRFSGRQFSNSRSEMNVSTLELGDSALYLCASSAAGAGNTIYFGEGSWLTVV.

This clone came up a few times. The rearrangement joins TRBV24-1 to TRBJ1-5; D unclear. The CDR3 runs 12 residues. V was cut by 4 bases and J by 5 bases, with 5 bases left in between. From germline, CDR1 is KGHDR and CDR2 SFDVKD. CDR3 nucleotides: TGTGCCACCAGTGACCGAGATCAGCCCCAGCATTTT. Translation: CATSDRDQPQHF.

CDR3 sequence: CASSLTGTTDSTDTQYF. CDR3 nucleotide sequence: TGTGCCAGCAGTTTAACCGGGACTACGGATAGCACAGATACGCAGTATTTT. J is TRBJ2-3 and V is TRBV27; 7 positions match TRBD2. With V trimmed by 2 bases and J by 0 bases, 8 bases remained unmatched. Germline V gene lookup returns CDR1 MNHEY and CDR2 SMNVEV (reference sequence). This CDR3 comprises 17 residues.

The gene calls are TRBV7-9 and TRBJ2-7; 14 nucleotides line up with TRBD2. The CDR3 consists of 16 residues. CDR1 is SEHNR, CDR2 FQNEAQ, per germline (reference sequence). With V trimmed by 4 bases and J by 5 bases, 7 bases remained unmatched. CDR3 bases: TGTGCCAGCAGCTCGACTAGCGGGAGGGCCATCGACGAGCAGTACTTC. Translation gives CASSSTSGRAIDEQYF.

The rearrangement links TRBV5-8 to TRBJ2-7; possibly TRBD1 for D (6 bases). This CDR3 is 16 amino acids long. Germline-derived CDR1 and CDR2 are SGHTS and YDEGEE. Trimming took off 6 bases at V and 3 bases at J, with 22 bases between the two ends. The CDR3 spells CASTSWGGGGLYEQYF. The CDR3 DNA is TGTGCCAGCACCTCTTGGGGCGGTGGGGGCCTCTACGAGCAGTACTTC. Full variable domain (remainder filled in from reference TRBV5-8 and TRBJ2-7): EAGVTQSPTHLIKTRGQQATLRCSPISGHTSVYWYQQALGLGLQFLLWYDEGEERNRGNFPPRFSGRQFPNYSSELNVNALELEDSALYLCASTSWGGGGLYEQYFGPGTRLTVT.

The chain links TRBV7-8 to TRBJ1-2, with D possibly TRBD1 on 5 matching bases. Trimming took 10 bases from V and 2 from J, leaving 8 bases between them. Germline V lookup: CDR1 SGHVS, CDR2 FQNEAQ. The CDR3 has 11 amino acids. The CDR3 DNA is TGTGCCACCCCAGGGAACTATGGCTACACCTTC. Translation gives CATPGNYGYTF.

Here the CDR3 DNA reads TGTGCCTGGAGTCTCCGGGGTAATCAGCCCCAGCATTTT. Protein: CAWSLRGNQPQHF. This chain connects TRBV30 to TRBJ1-5; no clear D gene. The germline V and J ends were trimmed by 2 bases and 4 bases, with 9 bases remaining between them. The germline V gene has CDR1 GTSNPN and CDR2 SVGIG (reference sequence). The CDR3 length is 13 residues.

CDR3: CASSLGGPGEDTQYF. The CDR3, as DNA: TGTGCCAGCAGCTTAGGAGGGCCGGGTGAAGATACGCAGTATTTT. V is TRBV7-2 and J is TRBJ2-3, with D tentatively TRBD2 (5 bases). The CDR3 spans 15 residues. Germline assignment: CDR1 SGHTA and CDR2 FQGNSA. V shed 1 base and J shed 5 bases, with 13 bases lying between them.

The genes are TRBV2 and TRBJ1-2, with D tentatively TRBD1 (6 bases). Germline CDR1 and CDR2: SNHLY and FYNNEI. Trimming removed 6 bases from V and 5 bases from J, with 19 bases in between. CDR3 length equals 15 residues. The DNA for the CDR3 is TGTGCCAGCAGGGGTATACGGGACATAGGGTATGGCTACACCTTC. Its translation: CASRGIRDIGYGYTF.